The present T cell receptor (beta chain) was sequenced within a study of blood T cells in healthy people across ages. Turning to the study itself: Per two T cells, about one barcoded beta molecule was captured through template switching. Study-wide results and limits: Across samples, TCR beta diversity tracked strongly with naive T cell percentage.

The germline V gene has CDR1 SQVTM and CDR2 ANQGSEA. This CDR3 spans 13 amino acids. V was pared by 7 bases and J by 2 bases, with 11 bases between. On this clonotype: Its antigen is not identified.

A second PCR, run for roughly 7 to 11 cycles, used a sample-barcoded 5' primer plus a J-beta primer mix. TCRdb itself ran the 5' RACE reads through MiXCR, one entry per CDR3 protein. Altogether 750,000 to 950,000 distinct CDR3 sequences are present, around a quarter being singletons, with the ten largest covering around 3%. These data were likewise used in another study, on T cells of mothers and their children. That report adds: Thymic selection molds TCR recombination output in a comparable way in related and unrelated pairs.

The sequence derives from a boy younger than 18 in good health. Sequenced: blood. The genes are TRBV29-1 and TRBJ1-4; D is undetermined. The CDR3 DNA follows: TGCAGCGCCGTACGAGGGACTAATGAAAAACTGTTTTTT. This encodes CSAVRGTNEKLFF.